One and the same sample provided the 13 T cell receptor beta chains below, sequenced in a study of early T cells in non-severe SARS-CoV-2 infection. TCRdb independently ran MiXCR on the 5' RACE reads; one entry per CDR3 protein. The sample consists of tens of thousands of distinct CDR3 sequences, under 15% of them appearing once. Sequencing input: whole blood. The source is an adult who was a healthcare worker with PCR-confirmed SARS-CoV-2 infection or an uninfected control (not recorded which).

This clonotype has a count of ten or more. The chain recombines TRBV4-3 with TRBJ2-5; D not resolved. Germline V gene sequence: CDR1 LGHNA, CDR2 YSLEER. This CDR3 spans 13 amino acids. Between the trimmed V and J ends, which lost 2 bases and 3 bases, there was a span of 7 bases. Written as DNA, the CDR3 is TGCGCCAGCAGCCAAAAATTAGAAGAGACCCAGTACTTC. This gives the protein CASSQKLEETQYF.

This clonotype was seen ten or more times. The V gene is TRBV6-2 or TRBV6-3, the J gene TRBJ1-1, with D maybe TRBD1 (5 bases). The germline CDR1 and CDR2 sequences are MNHEY and SVGEGT. Trimming left V 6 bases short and J 7 bases short, with 15 bases between. This CDR3 comprises 13 residues. DNA of the CDR3: TGTGCCAGCAGCCCCCCACTGGGGGTTGAAGCTTTCTTT. The encoded protein is CASSPPLGVEAFF.

The rearrangement links TRBV6-5 to TRBJ2-2, with D perhaps assigned TRBD1 or TRBD2 (5 bases each). Germline lookup yields CDR1 MNHEY and CDR2 SVGAGI. The V end was cut by 2 bases, the J end by 5 bases, with 18 bases between. There are 17 residues in the CDR3. CDR3 DNA: TGTGCCAGCAGTTACGGGCTAGCCCCTAGGGGAACCGGGGAGCTGTTTTTT. It codes for CASSYGLAPRGTGELFF.

The V gene is TRBV15, the J gene TRBJ2-3; D might be TRBD2 (5 bases). The CDR3 runs 16 residues. Trimming took 0 bases from V and 4 from J, leaving 14 bases between them. The V gene's germline CDR1 is LNHNV and CDR2 YYDKDF (reference sequence). The CDR3 coding sequence is TGTGCCACCAGCAGAGATCGGAGTGGGAGCGCAGATACGCAGTATTTT. Translated: CATSRDRSGSADTQYF.

This clonotype has at least ten counts. The chain employs TRBV12-3 or TRBV12-4 and TRBJ1-2; tentative D call: TRBD1 (5 bases). CDR3 length: 15 amino acids. V lost 3 bases to trimming and J lost 5 bases, with 16 bases between them. CDR3 DNA sequence: TGTGCCAGCAGTTTCAACCCGCAGGGTTATTATGGCTACACCTTC. Protein sequence: CASSFNPQGYYGYTF.

This clonotype was recorded at least ten times. This chain connects TRBV12-3 or TRBV12-4 to TRBJ1-2; 9 positions agree with TRBD1. J lost 2 bases, V lost 6 bases, and 7 bases had no gene match. The CDR3 is 15 amino acids. This CDR3 reads CASSRGQGPNYGYTF. Written as DNA, the CDR3 is TGTGCCAGCAGCCGAGGACAGGGGCCAAACTATGGCTACACCTTC.

This clonotype was picked up many times. V is TRBV28 and J is TRBJ2-5; no clear D gene. The V end lost 5 bases, the J end lost 4 bases, and 14 bases lay between the germline ends. The CDR3 loop spans 14 amino acids. The V gene's germline CDR1 is MDHEN and CDR2 SYDVKM. CDR3: CASSPGRDGETQYF. The CDR3 nucleotides are TGTGCCAGCAGTCCCGGACGTGATGGAGAGACCCAGTACTTC.

At least ten counts were recorded for this clonotype. This rearrangement joins TRBV6-2 or TRBV6-3 to TRBJ1-6; D is possibly TRBD1 (6 bases). CDR3 length: 18 amino acids. With 2 bases removed from V and 8 bases from J, the gap between germline ends came to 22 bases. Germline V CDR1 and CDR2: MNHEY, SVGEGT. Here the CDR3 reads CASSYDRSPTGADSPLHF. For the CDR3, the DNA is TGTGCCAGCAGTTACGACCGATCCCCGACAGGTGCGGATTCACCCCTCCACTTT.

This clonotype was seen repeatedly, ten times or more. The J gene is TRBJ1-2, the V gene TRBV6-2 or TRBV6-3; D may be TRBD1 (5 bases). The germline gives CDR1 MNHEY, CDR2 SVGEGT. The V and J ends lost 4 bases and 11 bases respectively, with 11 bases between them. CDR3 size: 11 residues. CDR3 DNA: TGTGCCAGCAGTTTAACAGGAAGATACACCTTC. It specifies CASSLTGRYTF.

J is TRBJ1-1 and V is TRBV29-1, with D possibly TRBD1 on 5 matching bases. Germline V gene sequence: CDR1 SQVTM, CDR2 ANQGSEA. The CDR3 is 13 residues long. V lost 4 bases and J lost 2, with 11 bases in between. The CDR3 is CSVGGSTNTEAFF. The CDR3 nucleotides read TGCAGCGTTGGGGGCAGCACCAACACTGAAGCTTTCTTT. The entire variable domain, with the rest obtained from reference TRBV29-1 and TRBJ1-1, is as follows: SAVISQKPSRDICQRGTSLTIQCQVDSQVTMMFWYRQQPGQSLTLIATANQGSEATYESGFVIDKFPISRPNLTFSTLTVSNMSPEDSSIYLCSVGGSTNTEAFFGQGTRLTVV.

This clonotype was observed many times. The gene calls are TRBV6-6 and TRBJ2-1; 7 bases align to TRBD1. Unmatched junction bases numbered 14, after V lost 9 bases and J lost 9 bases. Looked up from germline, CDR1 is MNHNY and CDR2 is SVGAGI (reference sequence). There are 14 residues in the CDR3. CDR3 loop: CASSGQTLMVEQFF. The CDR3 coding sequence is TGTGCCAGTTCGGGACAGACCTTAATGGTTGAGCAGTTCTTC.

In this sample, this clonotype turned up many times. V gene TRBV11-2 combines with J gene TRBJ2-3; TRBD2 might be the D (7 bases). The V end was cut by 1 base, the J end by 6 bases, with 17 bases between. Germline lookup yields CDR1 SGHAT and CDR2 FQNNGV. CDR3 size: 16 residues. The DNA of the CDR3 is TGTGCCAGCAGCTTAGCGGGGGGCCTTTTTGGGGATACGCAGTATTTT. It codes for CASSLAGGLFGDTQYF.

There are a few counts of this clonotype. The CDR3 DNA reads as TGTGCCAGCAGCCGTCTATGGGATGAGCAGTTCTTC. Residues: CASSRLWDEQFF. V is TRBV28 and J is TRBJ2-1; D call uncertain. Germline CDR1 MDHEN, CDR2 SYDVKM. The CDR3 covers 12 residues. The V gene lost 6 bases and the J gene lost 8 bases, with 11 bases spanning the gap.